The clone carrying this T cell receptor (beta chain) was picked up one time. Only in-frame clones appear in the TCRdb table, and some are missing; sequencing was by immunoSEQ multiplex PCR. The sample consists of about 180,000 clones, 80% to 95% of them appearing once. The record originates from a study of T cell responses to AZD1222 COVID-19 vaccine. There are 14 residues in the CDR3. Germline assignment: CDR1 MNHEY and CDR2 SVGAGI. The germline V and J ends were trimmed by 8 bases and 6 bases, with 19 bases remaining between them. The TCR comes from an adult who received the AZD1222 COVID-19 vaccine. The source material was peripheral blood, sampled 28 days after the second AZD1222 dose. V is TRBV6-5 and J is TRBJ1-1, with D maybe TRBD1 (6 bases). CDR3 bases: TGTGCCAGCCCGAGGCCGCGCAGGGGTCCTGAAGCTTTCTTT. Encoded protein: CASPRPRRGPEAFF.